The source of this T cell receptor (beta chain) is a study of tumor-infiltrating lymphocytes in primary liver carcinoma. Study context: Patients were men and women aged 30 to 69 years. Read depth, roughly 3.5 to 7.5 million productive TCRbeta reads, did not differ significantly between tissues. Study observations and caveats: With p = 0.039, the top-250-clone fraction in tumors significantly exceeded that in blood.

RNA isolated from unsorted whole blood supplied the blood RNA, with germline DNA also extracted. As to this clonotype: Its specificity is unknown.

V was pared by 9 bases and J by 8 bases, with 9 bases of the junction left unmatched. Germline values: CDR1 SGHNT, CDR2 YENEEA. The CDR3 length is 13 residues. Synthesis of TCR beta cDNA was carried out from approximately 470 ng total RNA with a constant-region primer. It was through three nested multiplex PCR rounds of slightly modified ARM-PCR that TCR beta libraries arose. The two initial PCR rounds, about 9 cycles each, used TRBV1-TRBV30 forward and C-beta reverse primers. TCRdb ran MiXCR on the multiplex PCR reads and lists one entry per CDR3 protein. This table holds about 210,000 distinct CDR3 sequences, about 61% found once.

Sequencing was carried out using peripheral blood. This clonotype was obtained from a woman aged 55-70 years with primary liver carcinoma and hepatitis B virus infection. The chain couples TRBV11-3 to TRBJ2-1; TRBD2 matches 8 bases. The DNA for the CDR3 is TGTGCCAGTGGCGGGGGGCTTAACGATGAGCAGTTCTTC. Translation gives CASGGGLNDEQFF.